The rows below give T cell receptor beta chains drawn from one sample of a study of cytomegalovirus exposure and HLA in healthy donors. Using immunoSEQ multiplex PCR, the repertoire was profiled, and TCRdb retains in-frame clones only, with some absent. The top ten clones hold approximately 11% of a sample with under 200,000 clones, 65% to 90% of them seen once. Specimen: PBMCs. The receptor set was obtained from a man in his fifties or sixties in good health and CMV-seropositive. The CDR3 runs from the conserved cysteine through the conserved F or W. The D gene is left open where the match is weak. The listing skips clone size in some rows; elsewhere it reads once, few, many or a size class.

J: TRBJ1-1; V: TRBV11-2; size: NA; D: NA; DNA: TGTGCCAGCAGCTTAGATCGGCGGGGCGCGTTGGCCGCTTTCTTT; CDR3: CASSLDRRGALAAFF
J: TRBJ2-7; V: TRBV19; size: NA; D: NA; DNA: TGTGCCAAACGGACAGATACTTCCGAGCAGTACTTC; CDR3: CAKRTDTSEQYF
J: TRBJ1-1; V: TRBV12-5; size: NA; D: TRBD1; DNA: TGTGCTAGTGGGATGGGACAGGGGTTAGGTAACACTGAAGCTTTCTTT; CDR3: CASGMGQGLGNTEAFF
J: TRBJ1-5; V: TRBV6-6; size: NA; D: NA; DNA: TGTGCCAGCAGTTACTCGCAGGTTTGGAGCAATCAGCCCCAGCATTTT; CDR3: CASSYSQVWSNQPQHF
J: TRBJ1-2; V: TRBV2; size: NA; D: NA; DNA: TGTGCCAGCAGTGGGCAGGTCCGGGAGGGCTACACCTTC; CDR3: CASSGQVREGYTF
J: TRBJ2-7; V: TRBV5-8; size: NA; D: NA; DNA: TGTGCCAGCAGCTTGGATCGCGGGGAACGTCTTAGCCACGAGCAGTACTTC; CDR3: CASSLDRGERLSHEQYF
J: TRBJ2-5; V: TRBV5-5; size: NA; D: TRBD2; DNA: TGTGCCAGCAGCTTGGGGGCTAGCGGGGGAATCCAAGAGACCCAGTACTTC; CDR3: CASSLGASGGIQETQYF
J: TRBJ2-1; V: TRBV4-3; size: NA; D: NA; DNA: TGCGCCAGCAGCCGCTATCGGGTGGGAGCAGAGCAGTTCTTC; CDR3: CASSRYRVGAEQFF
J: TRBJ1-5; V: TRBV30; size: NA; D: TRBD1; DNA: TGTGCCTGGAGCGGGACAGGGGGAAATCAGCCCCAGCATTTT; CDR3: CAWSGTGGNQPQHF
J: TRBJ2-5; V: TRBV7-2; size: NA; D: TRBD2; DNA: TGTGCCAGCAGCCTCGGGGGGAGGGTGGAGACCCAGTACTTC; CDR3: CASSLGGRVETQYF
J: TRBJ2-7; V: TRBV7-2; size: once; D: NA; DNA: TGTGCCAGCAGCCGCCCTGGGATGGGGCGCGAGCAGTACTTC; CDR3: CASSRPGMGREQYF
J: TRBJ2-7; V: TRBV6-1; size: few; D: NA; DNA: TGTGCCAGCAGTGAAGCGCCCAGCTCCTACGAGCAGTACTTC; CDR3: CASSEAPSSYEQYF
J: TRBJ2-2; V: TRBV10-3; size: NA; D: TRBD2; DNA: TGTGCCATCAGTTCGGGGGGGCTGGAAACCGGGGAGCTGTTTTTT; CDR3: CAISSGGLETGELFF
J: TRBJ2-7; V: TRBV7-3; size: NA; D: TRBD1; DNA: TGTGCCAGAAGCTTACACGGGACAGCTACCTACGAGCAGTACTTC; CDR3: CARSLHGTATYEQYF
J: TRBJ2-2; V: TRBV28; size: NA; D: NA; DNA: TGTGCCAGCACCCCCGGGGGAGCCCACACCGGGGAGCTGTTTTTT; CDR3: CASTPGGAHTGELFF
J: TRBJ1-2; V: TRBV7-2; size: once; D: NA; DNA: TGTGCCAGCAGCCTACGCCTTACTAACTATGGCTACACCTTC; CDR3: CASSLRLTNYGYTF
J: TRBJ1-2; V: TRBV29-1; size: NA; D: TRBD1; DNA: TGCAGCGTGGGGACAGGGGACTATGGCTACACCTTC; CDR3: CSVGTGDYGYTF
J: TRBJ2-1; V: TRBV6-5; size: NA; D: NA; DNA: TGTGCCAGCAGTTTCGCGAGAGGTGAGCAGTTCTTC; CDR3: CASSFARGEQFF
J: TRBJ1-1; V: TRBV18; size: NA; D: NA; DNA: TGTGCCAGCTCACAATCTCGGGGGAACACTGAAGCTTTCTTT; CDR3: CASSQSRGNTEAFF
J: TRBJ2-7; V: TRBV15; size: NA; D: NA; DNA: TGTGCCACCAGCAGAGGGGACTTCGAGCAGTACTTC; CDR3: CATSRGDFEQYF
J: TRBJ2-1; V: TRBV28; size: NA; D: TRBD2; DNA: TGTGCCAGCAGTTTACGAAGACTAGCGCCCAGGGATGAGCAGTTCTTC; CDR3: CASSLRRLAPRDEQFF
J: TRBJ1-2; V: TRBV10-1; size: few; D: TRBD1; DNA: TGCGCCAGCAGTCCGGACAGGGCCAAGGGACTTTTTGGCTACACCTTC; CDR3: CASSPDRAKGLFGYTF
J: TRBJ1-1; V: TRBV9; size: NA; D: NA; DNA: TGTGCCAGCAGCGTAGCTTCTGGGGCGAACACTGAAGCTTTCTTT; CDR3: CASSVASGANTEAFF
J: TRBJ1-5; V: TRBV19; size: few; D: NA; DNA: TGTGCCAGTAGTATGTCGCCGGGGGACGGAGGTCAGCCCCAGCATTTT; CDR3: CASSMSPGDGGQPQHF
J: TRBJ2-5; V: TRBV7-2; size: NA; D: TRBD1; DNA: TGTGCCAGCAGCGCTCAGGGGGCTGTGGAGACCCAGTACTTC; CDR3: CASSAQGAVETQYF
J: TRBJ2-7; V: TRBV11-3; size: NA; D: NA; DNA: TGTGCCAGCAGCAGGCGAGGTGGGGAGCAGTACTTC; CDR3: CASSRRGGEQYF
J: TRBJ2-7; V: TRBV18; size: NA; D: NA; DNA: TGTGCCAGCTCACGGACAGCCTACGAGCAGTACTTC; CDR3: CASSRTAYEQYF
J: TRBJ2-7; V: TRBV28; size: NA; D: TRBD2; DNA: TGTGCCAGCAGTTTACTAGCGGGGGGGCTCGACGAGCAGTACTTC; CDR3: CASSLLAGGLDEQYF
J: TRBJ2-1; V: TRBV6-5; size: NA; D: TRBD2; DNA: TGTGCCAGCACCGGGACTAGTAGGGATGAGCAGTTCTTC; CDR3: CASTGTSRDEQFF
J: TRBJ2-1; V: TRBV18; size: NA; D: NA; DNA: TGTGCCAGCTCCTTCAGCGGAGGGAGCTCCTACAATGAGCAGTTCTTC; CDR3: CASSFSGGSSYNEQFF
J: TRBJ1-2; V: TRBV7-9; size: NA; D: TRBD1; DNA: TGTGCCAGCAGCTTAGCGCGAGGGGGCGAAGGCTACACCTTC; CDR3: CASSLARGGEGYTF
J: TRBJ1-1; V: TRBV19; size: NA; D: NA; DNA: TGTGCCAGTAGTCTCGGACGGGGGAACACTGAAGCTTTCTTT; CDR3: CASSLGRGNTEAFF
J: TRBJ2-3; V: TRBV7-2; size: NA; D: TRBD1; DNA: TGTGCCAGCAGATCGGACAGGGACACAGATACGCAGTATTTT; CDR3: CASRSDRDTDTQYF
J: TRBJ2-3; V: TRBV5-1; size: NA; D: TRBD1; DNA: TGCGCCAGCAGCTCGGGACAGGGCGGCACAGATACGCAGTATTTT; CDR3: CASSSGQGGTDTQYF
J: TRBJ2-7; V: TRBV6-5; size: NA; D: TRBD2; DNA: TGTGCCAGCAGTTACGAGGGACGGGGGGTCTCCGAGCAGTACTTC; CDR3: CASSYEGRGVSEQYF
J: TRBJ1-4; V: TRBV10-3; size: NA; D: TRBD1; DNA: TGTGCCATCAGTGGTATAGGACAGGGTAAAAAACTGTTTTTT; CDR3: CAISGIGQGKKLFF
J: TRBJ2-7; V: TRBV5-4; size: few; D: NA; DNA: TGTGCCAGCAGCCCTGGGACGGAGGGTCACGAGCAGTACTTC; CDR3: CASSPGTEGHEQYF
J: TRBJ1-1; V: TRBV30; size: NA; D: NA; DNA: TGTGCCTGGTCCAGGGGTTGGATTGAAGCTTTCTTT; CDR3: CAWSRGWIEAFF
J: TRBJ2-7; V: TRBV28; size: NA; D: TRBD1; DNA: TGTGCCAGTATGGGGGATCGGGACAGACCCTACGAGCAGTACTTC; CDR3: CASMGDRDRPYEQYF
J: TRBJ2-1; V: TRBV19; size: NA; D: TRBD1; DNA: TGTGCCAGTGCGGGACAGGGGGCTGGTGAGCAGTTCTTC; CDR3: CASAGQGAGEQFF
J: TRBJ2-7; V: TRBV5-1; size: NA; D: NA; DNA: TGCGCCAGCAGCTTCACCCCAGGGTTCGAGCAGTACTTC; CDR3: CASSFTPGFEQYF
J: TRBJ2-5; V: TRBV4-1; size: NA; D: NA; DNA: TGCGCCAGCAGCCGCGGCGTGGCAGGGGCAAAAGAGACCCAGTACTTC; CDR3: CASSRGVAGAKETQYF
J: TRBJ2-6; V: TRBV5-1; size: once; D: NA; DNA: TGCGCCAGCAGCGAACAGGGTTCTGGGGCCAACGTCCTGACTTTC; CDR3: CASSEQGSGANVLTF
J: TRBJ2-3; V: TRBV7-2; size: NA; D: NA; DNA: TGTGCCAGCAGCTTTATAAGCACAGATACGCAGTATTTT; CDR3: CASSFISTDTQYF
J: TRBJ1-6; V: TRBV5-1; size: NA; D: NA; DNA: TGCGCCAGCAGCTTGGCCGGGGAACGGTCACCCCTCCACTTT; CDR3: CASSLAGERSPLHF
J: TRBJ2-7; V: TRBV7-2; size: NA; D: NA; DNA: TGTGCCAGCAGCTTAAATCTGGTGTTCACTAGCGAGCAGTACTTC; CDR3: CASSLNLVFTSEQYF
J: TRBJ1-2; V: TRBV7-9; size: NA; D: TRBD1; DNA: TGTGCCAGCAGCCCAGGGACAGGGGGCATCTATGGCTACACCTTC; CDR3: CASSPGTGGIYGYTF
J: TRBJ1-6; V: TRBV6-5; size: few; D: NA; DNA: TGTGCCAGCAGCTCAAACAGGGCAGGATCACCCCTCCACTTT; CDR3: CASSSNRAGSPLHF
J: TRBJ2-1; V: TRBV6-5; size: NA; D: NA; DNA: TGTGCCAGCAGTGGTGTGGGAGTCAATGAGCAGTTCTTC; CDR3: CASSGVGVNEQFF
J: TRBJ1-1; V: TRBV28; size: NA; D: TRBD1; DNA: TGTGCCAGCAGTTTATCCCACAGGGGCGATTCGAGAACTGAAGCTTTCTTT; CDR3: CASSLSHRGDSRTEAFF
J: TRBJ2-5; V: TRBV5-4; size: NA; D: TRBD1; DNA: TGTGCCAGCAGCCGGACAGGGGAAGAGACCCAGTACTTC; CDR3: CASSRTGEETQYF
J: TRBJ2-1; V: TRBV7-3; size: NA; D: TRBD1; DNA: TGTGCCAGCAGCTCCAACAGGGGGGTCAATGAGCAGTTCTTC; CDR3: CASSSNRGVNEQFF
J: TRBJ2-1; V: TRBV7-2; size: NA; D: TRBD2; DNA: TGTGCCAGCAGCTTAGATACTAGCGGTTACAATGAGCAGTTCTTC; CDR3: CASSLDTSGYNEQFF
J: TRBJ2-5; V: TRBV30; size: few; D: NA; DNA: TGTGCCTGGAGTGTGGGCGAGACCCAGTACTTC; CDR3: CAWSVGETQYF
J: TRBJ1-5; V: TRBV28; size: NA; D: NA; DNA: TGTGCCAGCACCTCTCGGGGGAACCAGCCCCAGCATTTT; CDR3: CASTSRGNQPQHF
J: TRBJ1-2; V: TRBV2; size: few; D: TRBD1; DNA: TGTGCCAGCAGGGAAACCGGGACAGCTTTCAGCTATGGCTACACCTTC; CDR3: CASRETGTAFSYGYTF
J: TRBJ2-3; V: TRBV29-1; size: NA; D: NA; DNA: TGCAGCGTTGCTGCAGGTACGCAGTATTTT; CDR3: CSVAAGTQYF
J: TRBJ2-2; V: TRBV6-4; size: NA; D: TRBD2; DNA: TGTGCCAGCAGCCCCACCCGGGGACTAGGGGACACCGGGGAGCTGTTTTTT; CDR3: CASSPTRGLGDTGELFF
J: TRBJ2-7; V: TRBV5-4; size: NA; D: NA; DNA: TGTGCCAGCAGCTTGAGTGGAGGGGCGTCCTACGAGCAGTACTTC; CDR3: CASSLSGGASYEQYF